The 2 T cell receptor beta chains below come from one sample, sequenced in a study of CD8+CD57+ T cells in acquired aplastic anemia. According to the study, genomic DNA was the template for TCR beta VDJ and CDR3 profiling. TCRdb re-called the reads through MiXCR, storing one row per CDR3 protein. Among about 270,000 distinct CDR3 sequences listed, about 80% were seen once. Before being chosen for sequencing, patients had shown CD8+CD57+ cell expansion by flow cytometry. Specimen: sorted CD4+, CD8+, or CD8+CD57+ T cells (not recorded which) from PBMCs. These receptors were obtained from a human donor with aplastic anemia.

This chain uses TRBV11-1 with TRBJ2-2, with D possibly being TRBD2 (6 bases). Germline V gives CDR1 SGHAT, CDR2 FQDESV (reference sequence). V lost 6 bases and J lost 6, with 20 bases in between. The CDR3 loop spans 16 amino acids. CDR3 sequence: CASSSLNDGEAGELFF. Here the CDR3 DNA reads TGTGCCAGCAGTTCTCTTAATGATGGGGAGGCCGGGGAGCTGTTTTTT.

J is TRBJ1-3 and V is TRBV7-2, with TRBD1 matching over 9 bases. The length of the CDR3 is 16 residues. Germline CDR1 SGHTA, CDR2 FQGNSA. V shed 1 base and J 3 bases; nucleotides not matched to a gene: 4. The CDR3 reads CASSLVGTGFGNTIYF. CDR3 in DNA: TGTGCCAGCAGCTTAGTAGGGACAGGGTTTGGAAACACCATATATTTT. The whole variable domain, remainder taken from reference TRBV7-2 and TRBJ1-3, is GAGVSQSPSNKVTEKGKDVELRCDPISGHTALYWYRQSLGQGLEFLIYFQGNSAPDKSGLPSDRFSAERTGGSVSTLTIQRTQQEDSAVYLCASSLVGTGFGNTIYFGEGSWLTVV.